The rows below give T cell receptor beta chains drawn from one sample of a study of T cells after yellow fever vaccination. TCRdb processed the 5' RACE reads anew with MiXCR; each CDR3 protein has one entry. The sample holds hundreds of thousands of distinct CDR3 sequences, 9% to 15% seen once. Sequencing used PBMCs, obtained on the day of the yellow fever booster vaccination. All receptors come from a man aged 30 to 39 who received the YFV17D yellow fever vaccine. Each CDR3 is given with its conserved first and last residue. D genes are given only for firm matches. Rows give clone size only sometimes, using once, few, many, or a class for an expanded clone.

j_call,v_call,d_call,clone_size,cdr3_aa,cdr3_nt
TRBJ2-1,TRBV6-2/TRBV6-3,TRBD2,NA,CASSYSSSSGINEQFF,TGTGCCAGCAGTTACTCTAGTTCGAGCGGGATTAATGAGCAGTTCTTC
TRBJ2-4,TRBV3-1,NA,NA,CASRAGGDIQYF,TGTGCCAGCAGGGCCGGCGGTGACATTCAGTACTTC
TRBJ1-1,TRBV14,TRBD1,NA,CASNRGRRTEAFF,TGTGCCAGTAACAGGGGCCGGCGCACTGAAGCTTTCTTT
TRBJ2-1,TRBV20-1,NA,NA,CSAREPPANEQFF,TGCAGTGCTAGAGAGCCCCCCGCCAATGAGCAGTTCTTC
TRBJ1-5,TRBV18,TRBD1,NA,CASSPLGTGNQPQHF,TGTGCCAGCTCACCGTTAGGGACAGGCAATCAGCCCCAGCATTTT
TRBJ2-3,TRBV6-5,TRBD2,few,CASSYSGTSGVTDTQYF,TGTGCCAGCAGTTACTCCGGGACTAGCGGGGTCACAGATACGCAGTATTTT
TRBJ2-1,TRBV11-1,NA,NA,CASSLAIVFKTVSYNEQFF,TGTGCCAGCAGCTTAGCTATCGTTTTTAAGACCGTATCCTACAATGAGCAGTTCTTC
TRBJ2-1,TRBV7-8,TRBD2,NA,CASSSWTSGRTGEQFF,TGTGCCAGCAGCTCGTGGACTAGCGGGAGGACGGGTGAGCAGTTCTTC
TRBJ1-5,TRBV19,TRBD1,NA,CASSKTGTGFWQPQHF,TGTGCCAGTAGTAAAACCGGGACAGGGTTCTGGCAGCCCCAGCATTTT
TRBJ2-7,TRBV6-1,TRBD2,few,CASSLLRTSELYEQYF,TGTGCCAGCAGTCTCTTACGGACTAGCGAGCTTTACGAGCAGTACTTC
TRBJ2-7,TRBV29-1,NA,few,CSVGSGPPMGQYF,TGCAGCGTTGGAAGCGGGCCCCCTATGGGGCAGTACTTC
TRBJ1-6,TRBV10-3,TRBD1,NA,CAIGTGDSPLHF,TGTGCCATCGGGACAGGGGACTCACCCCTCCACTTT
TRBJ2-1,TRBV15,NA,many,CATSPAGGSYNEQFF,TGTGCCACCAGCCCTGCTGGTGGATCCTACAATGAGCAGTTCTTC
TRBJ2-7,TRBV29-1,NA,many,CSVPLGGEQYF,TGCAGCGTCCCCCTCGGAGGAGAGCAGTACTTC
TRBJ2-7,TRBV5-1,NA,NA,CASTPWGGGHDEQYF,TGCGCCAGCACCCCCTGGGGCGGGGGACATGACGAGCAGTACTTC
TRBJ1-4,TRBV18,TRBD1,NA,CASSPEGQRNEKLFF,TGTGCCAGCTCACCAGAGGGACAGCGAAATGAAAAACTGTTTTTT
TRBJ2-3,TRBV5-6,NA,NA,CASSLRRQYTQYF,TGTGCCAGCAGCTTGCGTCGACAGTATACGCAGTATTTT
TRBJ2-1,TRBV4-3,TRBD1,NA,CASSQDLGQAYNEQFF,TGCGCCAGCAGCCAAGATCTTGGACAGGCCTACAATGAGCAGTTCTTC
TRBJ1-2,TRBV12-5,NA,NA,CASGNPEPQESCLCYGYTF,TGTGCTAGTGGCAACCCAGAACCCCAAGAATCGTGTTTATGCTATGGCTACACCTTC
TRBJ2-1,TRBV7-2,NA,few,CASSWTLRDEQFF,TGTGCCAGCAGCTGGACCCTCAGGGATGAGCAGTTCTTC
TRBJ2-5,TRBV20-1,NA,NA,CSAGLIRRQETQYF,TGCAGTGCCGGCCTCATCCGACGGCAAGAGACCCAGTACTTC
TRBJ1-2,TRBV7-9,NA,many,CASSGVLTYGYTF,TGTGCCAGCAGCGGCGTATTGACCTATGGCTACACCTTC
TRBJ2-1,TRBV5-6,TRBD2,NA,CASSLWGLAGKVYNEQFF,TGTGCCAGCAGCTTGTGGGGACTAGCGGGAAAGGTCTACAATGAGCAGTTCTTC
TRBJ2-7,TRBV4-2,NA,NA,CASSQDQDSRNEQYF,TGTGCCAGCAGCCAAGATCAGGACTCGAGAAACGAGCAGTACTTC
TRBJ2-1,TRBV20-1,TRBD2,NA,CSASGSGRAPEQFF,TGCAGTGCTAGCGGTAGCGGGAGGGCCCCTGAGCAGTTCTTC
TRBJ2-5,TRBV25-1,NA,few,CASSEFWGQEETQYF,TGTGCCAGCAGTGAATTCTGGGGACAAGAAGAGACCCAGTACTTC
TRBJ1-1,TRBV18,NA,few,CASSRLWTDPEGAFF,TGTGCCAGCTCACGACTTTGGACAGACCCGGAGGGAGCTTTCTTT
TRBJ2-7,TRBV29-1,NA,NA,CSVLTRVNEQYF,TGCAGCGTTCTGACTAGAGTCAACGAGCAGTACTTC
TRBJ1-1,TRBV7-7,NA,few,CASSRQEGTEAFF,TGTGCCAGCAGCCGACAGGAAGGCACTGAAGCTTTCTTT
TRBJ2-1,TRBV10-3,TRBD1,few,CAKGQTEYEQFF,TGTGCCAAGGGACAGACAGAATATGAGCAGTTCTTC
TRBJ2-5,TRBV7-8,NA,few,CASSYGRIKETQYF,TGTGCCAGCAGCTATGGGCGGATTAAAGAGACCCAGTACTTC
TRBJ2-1,TRBV7-7,NA,few,CASSFDAGLGEQFF,TGTGCTAGCAGCTTCGACGCCGGGCTCGGTGAGCAGTTCTTC
TRBJ2-1,TRBV7-9,NA,NA,CASSLLTRDNEQFF,TGTGCCAGCAGCCTATTAACGAGAGACAATGAGCAGTTCTTC
TRBJ2-5,TRBV5-1,NA,NA,CASREGTGETQYF,TGCGCCAGCAGGGAGGGAACGGGAGAGACCCAGTACTTC
TRBJ2-2,TRBV7-8,NA,few,CASRVQGNTGELFF,TGTGCCAGCAGAGTACAGGGGAACACCGGGGAGCTGTTTTTT
TRBJ2-1,TRBV6-1,NA,NA,CASSLRPGREYNEQFF,TGTGCCAGCAGCCTACGACCGGGACGGGAATACAATGAGCAGTTCTTC
TRBJ2-5,TRBV18,TRBD2,few,CASRIAGGQQETQYF,TGTGCCAGCCGAATAGCGGGAGGCCAACAAGAGACCCAGTACTTC
TRBJ1-1,TRBV20-1,NA,NA,CSARGGGDYTEAFF,TGCAGTGCTAGAGGTGGAGGGGACTACACTGAAGCTTTCTTT
TRBJ2-2,TRBV12-3/TRBV12-4,TRBD2,NA,CAFSFKGTSGTNTGELFF,TGTGCCTTCAGTTTTAAAGGGACTAGCGGAACGAACACCGGGGAGCTGTTTTTT
TRBJ2-5,TRBV28,NA,many,CASSFLDGQETQYF,TGTGCCAGCAGTTTCCTGGACGGTCAAGAGACCCAGTACTTC
TRBJ2-6,TRBV3-1,TRBD2,NA,CASSQETLAVNRANVLTF,TGTGCCAGCAGCCAAGAAACCCTAGCGGTGAACAGGGCCAACGTCCTGACTTTC
TRBJ1-2,TRBV12-3/TRBV12-4,NA,many,CASSLLGQNYYGYTF,TGTGCCAGCAGTTTATTAGGACAGAACTACTATGGCTACACCTTC
TRBJ2-3,TRBV6-2/TRBV6-3,NA,NA,CASAGGLPDTQYF,TGTGCCAGCGCTGGGGGGCTGCCAGATACGCAGTATTTT
TRBJ1-1,TRBV12-3/TRBV12-4,NA,NA,CASSLAGGIAFF,TGTGCCAGCAGCTTAGCTGGGGGCATAGCTTTCTTT
TRBJ2-2,TRBV19,NA,few,CASRIKPNTGELFF,TGTGCCAGTAGAATCAAGCCGAACACCGGGGAGCTGTTTTTT
TRBJ2-7,TRBV7-9,NA,NA,CASRRGTSYEQSF,TGTGCCAGCAGGCGCGGGACCTCCTACGAGCAGTCCTTC
TRBJ2-3,TRBV5-1,TRBD2,many,CASSTLTSGSPVNTDTQYF,TGCGCCAGCAGCACACTAACTAGCGGGAGTCCCGTCAACACAGATACGCAGTATTTT
TRBJ2-3,TRBV7-6,NA,NA,CASSRSGGYTDTQYF,TGTGCCAGCAGCCGGAGCGGAGGATACACAGATACGCAGTATTTT
TRBJ2-7,TRBV4-3,TRBD1,NA,CASSQDQGADEQYF,TGCGCCAGCAGCCAAGATCAGGGGGCCGACGAGCAGTACTTC
TRBJ1-3,TRBV11-2,NA,NA,CVSSLGYLGNTIYF,TGTGTCAGCAGCCTCGGTTATCTCGGAAACACCATATATTTT
TRBJ2-4,TRBV7-8,TRBD1,few,CASSTPDRGLNIQYF,TGTGCCAGCAGCACCCCGGACAGGGGGCTGAACATTCAGTACTTC
TRBJ2-5,TRBV9,TRBD1,NA,CATSAGQGDETQYF,TGTGCCACCTCCGCGGGACAGGGGGACGAGACCCAGTACTTC
TRBJ1-1,TRBV5-6,NA,NA,CASSPIPGSSAEAFF,TGTGCCAGCAGCCCCATCCCGGGGTCCAGTGCTGAAGCTTTCTTT
TRBJ2-2,TRBV7-9,NA,NA,CASTPADLTGELFF,TGTGCCAGCACCCCAGCGGATCTCACCGGGGAGCTGTTTTTT